This T cell receptor beta chain was observed in a study of T cell changes during pregnancy in multiple sclerosis. The table came from immunoSEQ multiplex PCR; TCRdb's copy has only in-frame clones and leaves some out. The sample has some 60,000 clones; 90% to 95% are singletons. The CDR3 contains 16 residues. Germline CDR1 reads LNHDA; CDR2 reads SQIVND (reference sequence). V lost 3 bases to trimming and J lost 5 bases, with 16 bases between them. The sequence was obtained from a female donor with multiple sclerosis, enrolled in a pregnancy study. Specimen: CD4+ T cells from peripheral blood mononuclear cells, collected in the first trimester of pregnancy. The genes are TRBV19 and TRBJ2-2; tentative D call: TRBD2 (7 bases). The CDR3 region has the DNA TGTGCCAGTAGTATGAGGGGGGGGCAAAGGACCGGGGAGCTGTTTTTT. This codes for CASSMRGGQRTGELFF. The variable domain in full, with the rest retrieved from reference TRBV19 and TRBJ2-2, is DGGITQSPKYLFRKEGQNVTLSCEQNLNHDAMYWYRQDPGQGLRLIYYSQIVNDFQKGDIAEGYSVSREKKESFPLTVTSAQKNPTAFYLCASSMRGGQRTGELFFGEGSRLTVL.